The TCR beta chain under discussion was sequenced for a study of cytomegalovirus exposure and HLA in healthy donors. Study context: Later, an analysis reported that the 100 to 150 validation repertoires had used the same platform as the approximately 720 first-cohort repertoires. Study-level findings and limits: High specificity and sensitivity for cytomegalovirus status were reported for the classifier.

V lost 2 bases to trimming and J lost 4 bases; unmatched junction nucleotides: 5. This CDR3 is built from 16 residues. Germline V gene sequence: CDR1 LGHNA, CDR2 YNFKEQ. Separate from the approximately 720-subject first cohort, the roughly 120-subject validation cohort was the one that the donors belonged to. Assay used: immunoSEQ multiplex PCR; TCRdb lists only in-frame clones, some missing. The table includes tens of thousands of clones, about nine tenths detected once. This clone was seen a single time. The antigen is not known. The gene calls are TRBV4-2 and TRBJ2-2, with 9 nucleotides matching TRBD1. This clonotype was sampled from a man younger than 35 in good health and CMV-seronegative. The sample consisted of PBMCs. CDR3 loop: CASSQSGQGPTGELFF. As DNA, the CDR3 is TGTGCCAGCAGCCAATCGGGACAGGGCCCCACCGGGGAGCTGTTTTTT.